This TCR beta chain was profiled in a study of T cells in Graves' hyperthyroidism and ophthalmopathy. Amplification yielded TCR beta CDR3 regions, with RNA transcripts as the source. First-round RT-PCR with HTBI primers amplified the TCR CDR3 region. TCRdb fed the multiplex PCR reads into MiXCR, producing one record per CDR3 protein. This sample has under 300,000 distinct CDR3 sequences; approximately 21% occur once, and the top ten carry around 65%. This clonotype came up many times. The CDR3 extends over 14 amino acids. Germline CDR1 MDHEN, CDR2 SYDVKM. Trimming at V came to 3 bases and at J to 7 bases, leaving 3 bases not matched to a gene.

The rearrangement links TRBV28 to TRBJ2-1, with 10 bases lining up with TRBD2. The receptor was derived from a man aged 25 to 40 with Graves' ophthalmopathy. The source material was blood. The CDR3: CASSLLAGENEQFF. The CDR3 nucleotides are TGTGCCAGCAGTTTGCTAGCGGGAGAAAATGAGCAGTTCTTC.